The rows below give T cell receptor beta chains drawn from one sample of a study of beta chain features in type 1 diabetes. Repertoires were generated with immunoSEQ multiplex PCR, while TCRdb's copy carries only in-frame clones and drops some. The sample comprises 450,000 to 600,000 clones, approximately 30% of which are singletons, and roughly 0.066% rests with the top ten. Sequenced sample: naive CD4+ T cells from blood. The receptors were gathered from a man aged 18 to 30 in good health. The CDR3 runs from the conserved cysteine through the conserved F or W. The D gene is left open where the match is weak. A clone size is listed for some rows: how often the clone was seen (once, few, many), or a class if it is expanded.

-,-,TRBV25-1,TRBJ2-7,CASSEWGSYEQYF,TGTGCCAGCAGTGAGTGGGGGTCCTACGAGCAGTACTTC
TRBD2,few,TRBV4-3,TRBJ2-7,CASSQVGLATYEQYF,TGCGCCAGCAGCCAAGTGGGACTAGCGACCTACGAGCAGTACTTC
-,few,TRBV30,TRBJ1-2,CAWSVRRTVSNYGYTF,TGTGCCTGGAGTGTACGGAGGACAGTGTCCAACTATGGCTACACCTTC
-,-,TRBV10-3,TRBJ2-7,CAIFSTTSYEQYF,TGTGCCATCTTTTCGACTACATCGTACGAGCAGTACTTC
TRBD1,-,TRBV5-1,TRBJ2-5,CASSRTGGFGETQYF,TGCGCCAGCAGCCGGACAGGGGGATTTGGAGAGACCCAGTACTTC
TRBD1,few,TRBV30,TRBJ2-1,CAWSRDRGYNEQFF,TGTGCCTGGAGTAGGGACAGGGGCTACAATGAGCAGTTCTTC
TRBD1,-,TRBV30,TRBJ1-2,CAWSVWTGYHGYTF,TGTGCCTGGAGTGTATGGACAGGGTATCATGGCTACACCTTC
-,few,TRBV30,TRBJ1-4,CAWSVKGLTTNEKLFF,TGTGCCTGGAGTGTCAAGGGTTTGACAACTAATGAAAAACTGTTTTTT
-,-,TRBV4-1,TRBJ1-1,CASSQARLRDTEAFF,TGCGCCAGCAGCCAAGCTCGGCTCAGGGACACTGAAGCTTTCTTT
-,-,TRBV11-1,TRBJ2-7,CASSPFSYEQYF,TGTGCCAGCAGCCCCTTCTCCTACGAGCAGTACTTC
-,few,TRBV7-2,TRBJ2-1,CASSLLLAKNEQFF,TGTGCCAGCAGCTTACTACTAGCTAAAAATGAGCAGTTCTTC
-,few,TRBV5-1,TRBJ2-3,CASTRLRGDTQYF,TGCGCCAGCACCCGACTCCGGGGAGATACGCAGTATTTT
-,few,TRBV5-1,TRBJ2-1,CASSLFGLQEQFF,TGCGCCAGCAGCTTGTTCGGCCTGCAAGAGCAGTTCTTC
-,few,TRBV4-1,TRBJ2-3,CASSQDTAGIPDTQYF,TGCGCCAGCAGCCAAGATACAGCTGGCATCCCAGATACGCAGTATTTT
-,-,TRBV10-1,TRBJ2-1,CASSIGSSYNEQFF,TGCGCCAGCAGTATCGGAAGCTCCTACAATGAGCAGTTCTTC
-,few,TRBV7-2,TRBJ2-7,CASSLRDSSEQYF,TGTGCCAGCAGTCTTAGGGATTCTAGCGAGCAGTACTTC
-,-,TRBV6-6,TRBJ2-3,CASSSSTGKDTQYF,TGTGCCAGCAGTTCTTCAACAGGGAAAGATACGCAGTATTTT
-,-,TRBV7-9,TRBJ2-3,CASSLASASTDTQYF,TGTGCCAGCAGCTTAGCTAGCGCCTCCACAGATACGCAGTATTTT
TRBD1,few,TRBV30,TRBJ2-6,CAWIQGARGANVLTF,TGTGCCTGGATCCAGGGGGCAAGAGGGGCCAACGTCCTGACTTTC
-,-,TRBV20-1,TRBJ2-3,CSVGYTDTQYF,TGCAGTGTCGGATACACAGATACGCAGTATTTT
TRBD1,-,TRBV6-1,TRBJ2-1,CASSRDRSYNEQFF,TGTGCCAGCAGTAGGGACAGGTCCTACAATGAGCAGTTCTTC
TRBD1,-,TRBV5-1,TRBJ2-3,CASSLATGVAASTDTQYF,TGCGCCAGCAGCTTGGCAACAGGGGTTGCGGCTAGCACAGATACGCAGTATTTT
-,-,TRBV30,TRBJ2-7,CAWGWGSYEQYF,TGTGCCTGGGGATGGGGCTCCTACGAGCAGTACTTC
TRBD1,-,TRBV7-2,TRBJ2-2,CASSRITGGNIGELFF,TGTGCCAGCAGCCGCATTACAGGGGGCAATATCGGGGAGCTGTTTTTT
TRBD2,-,TRBV7-6,TRBJ2-1,CASSLGTSGFSYNEQFF,TGTGCCAGCAGCTTAGGTACTAGCGGGTTCTCCTACAATGAGCAGTTCTTC
TRBD2,few,TRBV2,TRBJ2-5,CASSLRWSGAETQYF,TGTGCCAGCAGTCTCCGGTGGAGCGGGGCAGAGACCCAGTACTTC
TRBD2,-,TRBV6-1,TRBJ2-5,CASSDAGSGSGETQYF,TGTGCCAGCAGTGATGCCGGTAGCGGGAGCGGGGAGACCCAGTACTTC
-,few,TRBV5-1,TRBJ2-5,CASSLVSGPLAETQYF,TGCGCCAGCAGCTTGGTGTCGGGGCCTCTGGCGGAGACCCAGTACTTC
-,-,TRBV15,TRBJ2-7,CATSRVQLYEQYF,TGTGCCACCAGCAGGGTCCAGCTGTACGAGCAGTACTTC
-,-,TRBV15,TRBJ1-4,CATSQAANVEKLFF,TGTGCCACCAGCCAAGCAGCCAACGTCGAAAAACTGTTTTTT
-,few,TRBV30,TRBJ1-2,CAWIEQYGYTF,TGTGCCTGGATAGAACAGTATGGCTACACCTTC
TRBD1,few,TRBV29-1,TRBJ1-1,CSVEDGTGDAFF,TGCAGCGTTGAAGATGGTACAGGGGACGCTTTCTTT
TRBD2,few,TRBV12-5,TRBJ2-7,CASGPSGRPLYEQYF,TGTGCTAGTGGTCCCAGCGGGAGGCCTCTCTACGAGCAGTACTTC
TRBD2,-,TRBV9,TRBJ2-7,CASSPSGTSGRSYEQYF,TGTGCCAGCAGCCCCTCTGGGACTAGCGGGAGATCTTACGAGCAGTACTTC
-,-,TRBV28,TRBJ2-1,CASSSTGREQFF,TGTGCCAGCAGTTCCACCGGCAGAGAGCAGTTCTTC
TRBD1,few,TRBV4-2,TRBJ2-7,CASSARTGGGEQYF,TGTGCCAGCAGCGCCCGGACAGGGGGCGGCGAGCAGTACTTC
TRBD1,few,TRBV18,TRBJ2-1,CASSRGTGSYNEQFF,TGTGCCAGCTCACGCGGGACAGGGTCCTACAATGAGCAGTTCTTC
-,-,TRBV25-1,TRBJ2-3,CASRPPGTDTQYF,TGTGCCAGCAGACCGCCGGGGACAGATACGCAGTATTTT
-,few,TRBV30,TRBJ2-1,CASPSGVVNEQFF,TGTGCCTCTCCATCGGGAGTCGTGAATGAGCAGTTCTTC
-,few,TRBV5-4,TRBJ2-6,CASSSRRSAGANVLTF,TGTGCCAGCAGCTCCCGTAGGTCAGCTGGGGCCAACGTCCTGACTTTC
TRBD1,-,TRBV7-9,TRBJ2-7,CASSQSPGQGSHEQYF,TGTGCCAGCAGCCAAAGTCCGGGACAGGGTTCCCACGAGCAGTACTTC
-,-,TRBV30,TRBJ1-3,CAWRGYTGKSGNTIYF,TGTGCCTGGAGGGGATACACAGGGAAGTCTGGAAACACCATATATTTT
-,-,TRBV6-1,TRBJ2-3,CASRGSGLTYTQYF,TGTGCCAGCCGGGGTAGCGGATTAACATATACGCAGTATTTT
-,-,TRBV7-9,TRBJ2-5,CASSPLRETQYF,TGTGCCAGCAGCCCACTTCGGGAGACCCAGTACTTC
-,-,TRBV18,TRBJ2-3,CASSPDNGRSDTQYF,TGTGCCAGCTCACCAGATAACGGGAGAAGTGATACGCAGTATTTT
-,few,TRBV5-1,TRBJ2-5,CASSLLWTPAETQYF,TGCGCCAGCAGCTTGTTATGGACACCAGCGGAGACCCAGTACTTC
TRBD2,-,TRBV11-2,TRBJ2-1,CASSFPSGTRHNEQFF,TGTGCCAGCAGCTTCCCTAGCGGGACGAGGCACAATGAGCAGTTCTTC
-,-,TRBV7-3,TRBJ2-1,CASSEPTGWRNEQFF,TGTGCCAGCAGCGAACCAACCGGCTGGAGGAATGAGCAGTTCTTC
-,few,TRBV4-3,TRBJ1-1,CASSQGGRGRDNEAFF,TGCGCCAGCAGCCAAGGGGGCCGAGGACGGGACAATGAAGCTTTCTTT
TRBD2,-,TRBV30,TRBJ2-1,CAWTPLAGREQFF,TGTGCCTGGACCCCTCTAGCGGGTCGTGAGCAGTTCTTC
TRBD2,few,TRBV15,TRBJ2-5,CATSRGLAGARETQYF,TGTGCCACCAGCAGGGGACTAGCGGGGGCAAGAGAGACCCAGTACTTC